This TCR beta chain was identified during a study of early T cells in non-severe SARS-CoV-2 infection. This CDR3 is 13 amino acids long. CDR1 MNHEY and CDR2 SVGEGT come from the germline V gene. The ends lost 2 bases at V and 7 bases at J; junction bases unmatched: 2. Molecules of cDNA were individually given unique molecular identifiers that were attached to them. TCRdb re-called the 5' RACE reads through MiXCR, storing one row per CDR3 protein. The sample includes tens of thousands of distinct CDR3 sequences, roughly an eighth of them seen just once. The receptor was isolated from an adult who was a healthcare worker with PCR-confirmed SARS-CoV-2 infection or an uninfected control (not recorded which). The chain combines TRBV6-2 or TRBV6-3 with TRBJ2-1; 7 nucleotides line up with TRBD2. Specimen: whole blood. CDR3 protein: CASSYRGENEQFF. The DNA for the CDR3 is TGTGCCAGCAGTTACCGGGGGGAGAATGAGCAGTTCTTC.